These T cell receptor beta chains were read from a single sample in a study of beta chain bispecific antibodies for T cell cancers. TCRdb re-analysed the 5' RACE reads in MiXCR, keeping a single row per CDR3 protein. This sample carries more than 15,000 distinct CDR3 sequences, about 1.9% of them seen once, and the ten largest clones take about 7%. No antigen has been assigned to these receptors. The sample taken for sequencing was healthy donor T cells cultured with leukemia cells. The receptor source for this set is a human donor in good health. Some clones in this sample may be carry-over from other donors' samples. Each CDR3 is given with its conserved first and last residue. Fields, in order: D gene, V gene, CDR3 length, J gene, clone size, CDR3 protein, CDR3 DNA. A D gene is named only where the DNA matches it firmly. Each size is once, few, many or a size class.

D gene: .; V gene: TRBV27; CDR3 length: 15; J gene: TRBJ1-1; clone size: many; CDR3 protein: CASRPSGSPNTEAFF; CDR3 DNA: TGTGCCAGCAGACCCTCGGGCAGCCCTAACACTGAAGCTTTCTTT
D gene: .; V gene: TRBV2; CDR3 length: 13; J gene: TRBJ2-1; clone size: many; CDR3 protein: CASSEYVGNEQFF; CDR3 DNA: TGTGCCAGCAGTGAGTATGTGGGGAATGAGCAGTTCTTC
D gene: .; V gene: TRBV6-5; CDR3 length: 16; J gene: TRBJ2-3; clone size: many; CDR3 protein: CASSPQPGSYGDTQYF; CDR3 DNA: TGTGCCAGCAGTCCACAACCGGGATCGTATGGAGATACGCAGTATTTT
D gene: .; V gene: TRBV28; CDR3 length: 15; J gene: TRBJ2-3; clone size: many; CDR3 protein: CASSYQDLNVDTQYF; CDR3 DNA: TGTGCCAGCAGCTATCAAGATTTAAATGTCGATACGCAGTATTTT
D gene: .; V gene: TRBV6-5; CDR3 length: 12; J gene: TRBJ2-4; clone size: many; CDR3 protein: CASRDSKNIQYF; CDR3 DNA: TGTGCCAGCAGGGACAGCAAAAACATTCAGTACTTC
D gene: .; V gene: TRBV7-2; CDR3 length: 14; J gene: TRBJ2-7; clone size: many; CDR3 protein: CASSVTTSSYEQYF; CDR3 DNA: TGTGCCAGCAGCGTAACGACTAGTTCCTACGAGCAGTACTTC
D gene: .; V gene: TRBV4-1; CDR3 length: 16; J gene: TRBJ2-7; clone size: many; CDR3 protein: CASSQVGSGASYEQYF; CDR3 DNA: TGCGCCAGCAGCCAAGTTGGGTCGGGGGCTTCCTACGAGCAGTACTTC
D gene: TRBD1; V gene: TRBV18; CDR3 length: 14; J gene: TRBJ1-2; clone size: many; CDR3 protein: CASSRTGERYGYTF; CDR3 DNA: TGTGCCAGCTCACGGACAGGGGAGCGCTATGGCTACACCTTC
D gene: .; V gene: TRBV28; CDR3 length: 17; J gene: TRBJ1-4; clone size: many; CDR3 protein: CASSFGLRVGSGEKLFF; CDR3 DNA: TGTGCCAGCAGTTTCGGTCTAAGGGTTGGCTCGGGTGAAAAACTGTTTTTT
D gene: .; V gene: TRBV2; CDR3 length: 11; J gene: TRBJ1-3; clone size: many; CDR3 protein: CAWEGGNTIYF; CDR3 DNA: TGTGCCTGGGAAGGAGGAAACACCATATATTTT
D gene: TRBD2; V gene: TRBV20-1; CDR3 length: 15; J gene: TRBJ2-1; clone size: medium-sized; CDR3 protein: CSARDLLAGTREQFF; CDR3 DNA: TGCAGTGCTAGAGATCTACTAGCGGGGACGAGGGAGCAGTTCTTC
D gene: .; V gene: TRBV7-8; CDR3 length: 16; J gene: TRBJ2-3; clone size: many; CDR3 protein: CASSFVQGTDTDTQYF; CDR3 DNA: TGTGCCAGCAGCTTCGTTCAGGGGACGGACACAGATACGCAGTATTTT
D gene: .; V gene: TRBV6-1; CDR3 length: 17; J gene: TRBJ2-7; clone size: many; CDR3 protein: CASSEDSALWTVYEQYF; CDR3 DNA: TGTGCCAGCAGTGAAGACTCGGCCTTGTGGACAGTCTACGAGCAGTACTTC
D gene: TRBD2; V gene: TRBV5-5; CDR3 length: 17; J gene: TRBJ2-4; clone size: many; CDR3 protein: CASSLGRGVLDKNIQYF; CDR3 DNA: TGTGCCAGCAGCTTGGGTCGGGGGGTTCTAGACAAAAACATTCAGTACTTC
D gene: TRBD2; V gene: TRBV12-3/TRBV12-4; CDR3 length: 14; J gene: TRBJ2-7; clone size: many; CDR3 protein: CASKAGLSSYEQYF; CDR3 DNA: TGTGCCAGTAAAGCGGGGCTCAGCTCCTACGAGCAGTACTTC
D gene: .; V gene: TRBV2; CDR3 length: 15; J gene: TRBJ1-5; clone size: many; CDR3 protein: CASSGPGWGNQPQHF; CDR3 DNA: TGTGCCAGCAGTGGACCGGGATGGGGAAATCAGCCCCAGCATTTT
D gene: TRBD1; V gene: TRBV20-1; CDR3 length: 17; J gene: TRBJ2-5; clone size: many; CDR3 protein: CSAIPGQALSFQETQYF; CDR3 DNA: TGCAGTGCTATACCGGGACAGGCCCTTTCTTTCCAAGAGACCCAGTACTTC
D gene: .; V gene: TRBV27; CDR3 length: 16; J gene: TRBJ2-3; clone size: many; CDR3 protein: CASSLWGRVWTDTQYF; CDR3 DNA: TGTGCCAGCAGTTTGTGGGGCAGGGTATGGACAGATACGCAGTATTTT